These 2 T cell receptor beta chains came from one sample sequenced in a study of metastatic and nonmetastatic thyroid tumors. Until they underwent thyroid surgery, no patient had received any treatment. TCRdb re-clonotyped the PCR reads through MiXCR. This table has roughly 16,000 clones, approximately 19% appearing once. The sequenced material came from blood. The receptor set was obtained from a female donor with papillary thyroid cancer or a benign thyroid nodule (not recorded which). Some clones in this sample may be carry-over from other donors' samples.

This clone occurred many times. The chain recombines TRBV5-1 with TRBJ2-5; perhaps TRBD1 as D (5 bases). With 0 bases removed from V and 1 base from J, the gap between germline ends came to 7 bases. The CDR3 consists of 14 residues. Per the germline V gene, CDR1 is SGHRS and CDR2 is YFSETQ. This chain's CDR3 is CASSLEQGQETQYF. DNA for the CDR3: TGCGCCAGCAGCTTGGAGCAGGGCCAAGAGACCCAGTACTTC.

In this sample, this clone turned up many times. V and J are TRBV7-6 and TRBJ2-7, with D possibly matching TRBD1 (6 bases). CDR3 length equals 15 residues. Trimming stripped 0 bases from V and 5 bases from J, with 14 bases between. Germline CDR1 and CDR2: SGHVS and FNYEAQ. CDR3 DNA: TGTGCCAGCAGCTTAGCCGGGCCAGGGGTCGACGAGCAGTACTTC. This sequence encodes CASSLAGPGVDEQYF. The full variable domain, rest sourced from reference TRBV7-6 and TRBJ2-7, is GAGVSQSPRYKVTKRGQDVALRCDPISGHVSLYWYRQALGQGPEFLTYFNYEAQQDKSGLPNDRFSAERPEGSISTLTIQRTEQRDSAMYRCASSLAGPGVDEQYFGPGTRLTVT.